This entry describes one T cell receptor beta chain. One junction end disagrees with the germline gene, perhaps due to a read error. PCR was performed using 60 Vbeta and 13 Jbeta primers. The protocol was immunoSEQ multiplex PCR, while the TCRdb copy is restricted to in-frame clones and leaves out a portion. The table has 77,000 or so clones, about 78% seen once. The data derive from a study of cytomegalovirus exposure and HLA in healthy donors. About the study: Among about 190 million T cells, an earlier analysis found roughly 120 million unique TCR beta sequences.

Looked up from germline, CDR1 is LNHDA and CDR2 is SQIVND (reference sequence). The CDR3 has 14 residues. The receptor comes from a man aged 40-55 years in good health and CMV-seronegative. The sample taken for sequencing was PBMCs. The chain uses TRBV19 and TRBJ1-5; 8 positions agree with TRBD1. CDR3 protein: CTSRGQALDQPQHF. Here the CDR3 DNA reads TGTACCAGTAGGGGACAGGCCCTAGATCAGCCCCAGCATTTT.